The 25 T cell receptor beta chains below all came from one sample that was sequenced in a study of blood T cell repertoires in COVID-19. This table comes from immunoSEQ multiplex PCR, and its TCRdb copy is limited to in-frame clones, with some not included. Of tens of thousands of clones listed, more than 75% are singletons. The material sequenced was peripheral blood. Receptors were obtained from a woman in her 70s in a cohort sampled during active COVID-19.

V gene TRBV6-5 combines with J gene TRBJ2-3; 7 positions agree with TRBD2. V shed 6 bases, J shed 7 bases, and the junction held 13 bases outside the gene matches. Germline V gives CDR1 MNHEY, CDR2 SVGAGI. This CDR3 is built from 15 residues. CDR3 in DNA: TGTGCCAGCAGGGGGGGGACGGAGCATCGAAATACGCAGTATTTT. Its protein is CASRGGTEHRNTQYF.

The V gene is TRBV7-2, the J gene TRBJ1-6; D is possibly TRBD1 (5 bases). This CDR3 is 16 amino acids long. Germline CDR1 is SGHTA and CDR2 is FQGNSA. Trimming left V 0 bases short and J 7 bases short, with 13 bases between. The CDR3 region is CASSLAAGRENSPLHF. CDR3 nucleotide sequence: TGTGCCAGCAGCTTAGCGGCGGGGCGAGAAAATTCACCCCTCCACTTT. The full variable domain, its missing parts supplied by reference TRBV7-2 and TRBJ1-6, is GAGVSQSPSNKVTEKGKDVELRCDPISGHTALYWYRQSLGQGLEFLIYFQGNSAPDKSGLPSDRFSAERTGGSVSTLTIQRTQQEDSAVYLCASSLAAGRENSPLHFGNGTRLTVT.

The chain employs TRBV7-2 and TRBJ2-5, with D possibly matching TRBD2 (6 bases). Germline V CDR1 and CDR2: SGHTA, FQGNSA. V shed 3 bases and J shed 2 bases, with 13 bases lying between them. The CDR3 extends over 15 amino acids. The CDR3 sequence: CASSLPSGLQETQYF. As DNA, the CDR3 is TGTGCCAGCAGCTTGCCGTCAGGACTACAAGAGACCCAGTACTTC.

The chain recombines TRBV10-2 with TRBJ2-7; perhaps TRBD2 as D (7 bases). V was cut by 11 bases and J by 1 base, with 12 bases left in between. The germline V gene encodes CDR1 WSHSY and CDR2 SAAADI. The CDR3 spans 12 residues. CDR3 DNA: TGCGCCGGGGGGGCGTCGTCCTACGAGCAGTACTTC. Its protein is CAGGASSYEQYF.

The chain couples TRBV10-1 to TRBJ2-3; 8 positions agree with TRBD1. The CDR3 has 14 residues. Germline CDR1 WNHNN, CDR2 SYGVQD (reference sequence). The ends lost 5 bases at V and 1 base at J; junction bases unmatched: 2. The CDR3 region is CASSKDRGTDTQYF. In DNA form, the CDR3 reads TGCGCCAGCAGTAAGGACAGGGGCACAGATACGCAGTATTTT.

The CDR3 DNA reads as TGTGCCAGCAGCTCCGGACTAGTAATCTACGAGCAGTACTTC. Translation: CASSSGLVIYEQYF. The chain employs TRBV7-9 and TRBJ2-7; 7 bases line up with TRBD2. The germline gives CDR1 SEHNR, CDR2 FQNEAQ (reference sequence). This CDR3 is 14 amino acids long. V lost 4 bases and J lost 3; bases outside the gene matches: 6.

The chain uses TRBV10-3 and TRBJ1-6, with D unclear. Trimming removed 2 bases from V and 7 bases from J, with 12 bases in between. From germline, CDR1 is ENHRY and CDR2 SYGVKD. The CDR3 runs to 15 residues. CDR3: CAISEGGGFNSPLHF. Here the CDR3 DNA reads TGTGCCATCAGTGAGGGCGGAGGGTTCAATTCACCCCTCCACTTT.

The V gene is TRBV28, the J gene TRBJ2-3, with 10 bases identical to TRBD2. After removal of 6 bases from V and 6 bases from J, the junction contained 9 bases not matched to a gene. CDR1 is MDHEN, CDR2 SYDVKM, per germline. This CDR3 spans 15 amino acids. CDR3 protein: CASSRTSGPWDTQYF. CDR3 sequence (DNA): TGTGCCAGCAGCCGGACTAGCGGACCTTGGGATACGCAGTATTTT.

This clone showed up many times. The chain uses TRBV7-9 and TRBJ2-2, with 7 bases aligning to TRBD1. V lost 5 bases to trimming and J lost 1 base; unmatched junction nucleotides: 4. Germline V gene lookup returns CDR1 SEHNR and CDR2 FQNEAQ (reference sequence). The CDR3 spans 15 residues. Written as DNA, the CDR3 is TGTGCCAGCAGCATCCGGGACAGGAACACCGGGGAGCTGTTTTTT. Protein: CASSIRDRNTGELFF.

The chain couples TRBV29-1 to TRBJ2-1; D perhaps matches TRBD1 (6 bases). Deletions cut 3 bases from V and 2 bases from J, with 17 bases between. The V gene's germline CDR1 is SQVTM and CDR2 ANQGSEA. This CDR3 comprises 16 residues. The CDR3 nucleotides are TGCAGCGTTGACAGGGGCAGTCTTGGGACCTACAATGAGCAGTTCTTC. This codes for CSVDRGSLGTYNEQFF.

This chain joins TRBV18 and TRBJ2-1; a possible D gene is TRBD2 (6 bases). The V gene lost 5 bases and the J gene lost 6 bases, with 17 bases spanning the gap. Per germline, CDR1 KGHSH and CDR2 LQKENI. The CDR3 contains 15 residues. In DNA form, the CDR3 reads TGTGCCAGCTCAAAGGGCGGGAAACTTGGCAATGAGCAGTTCTTC. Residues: CASSKGGKLGNEQFF.

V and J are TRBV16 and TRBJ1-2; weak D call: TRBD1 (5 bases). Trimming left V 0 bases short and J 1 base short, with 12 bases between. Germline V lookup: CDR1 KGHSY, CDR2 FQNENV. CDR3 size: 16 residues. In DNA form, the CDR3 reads TGTGCCAGCAGCCAATCCCGTGGCAGGGTTAACTATGGCTACACCTTC. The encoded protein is CASSQSRGRVNYGYTF.

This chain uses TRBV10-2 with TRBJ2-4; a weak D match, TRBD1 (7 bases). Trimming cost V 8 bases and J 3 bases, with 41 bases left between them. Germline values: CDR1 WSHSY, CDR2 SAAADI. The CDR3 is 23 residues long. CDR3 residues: CASVIISTRGVRESRDSKNIQYF. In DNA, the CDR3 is TGCGCCAGCGTAATCATCTCCACAAGGGGTGTCCGGGAGAGCCGGGACAGCAAAAACATTCAGTACTTC.

CDR3 in amino acids: CACTQGMNTEAFF. The CDR3 DNA follows: TGTGCCTGCACACAGGGGATGAACACTGAAGCTTTCTTT. This chain uses TRBV30 with TRBJ1-1, with TRBD1 matching over 7 bases. The CDR3 sequence is 13 residues long. V lost 6 bases and J lost 0; bases outside the gene matches: 4. Germline loops: CDR1 GTSNPN, CDR2 SVGIG (reference sequence).

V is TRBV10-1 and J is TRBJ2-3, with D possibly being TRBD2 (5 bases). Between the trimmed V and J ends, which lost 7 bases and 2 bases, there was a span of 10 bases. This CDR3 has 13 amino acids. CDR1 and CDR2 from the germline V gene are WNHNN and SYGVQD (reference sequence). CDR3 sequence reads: CASMSGTTDTQYF. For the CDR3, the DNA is TGCGCCAGCATGAGCGGAACCACAGATACGCAGTATTTT.

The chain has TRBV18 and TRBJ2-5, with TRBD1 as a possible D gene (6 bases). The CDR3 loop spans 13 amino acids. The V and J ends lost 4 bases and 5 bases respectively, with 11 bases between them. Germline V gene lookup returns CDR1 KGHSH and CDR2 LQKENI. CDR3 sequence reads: CASSLHREETQYF. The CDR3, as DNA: TGTGCCAGCTCACTGCACAGGGAGGAGACCCAGTACTTC.

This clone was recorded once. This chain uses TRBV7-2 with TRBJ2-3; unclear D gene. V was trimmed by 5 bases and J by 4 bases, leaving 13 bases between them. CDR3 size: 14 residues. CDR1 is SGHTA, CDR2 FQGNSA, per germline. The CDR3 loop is CASSPTLGSDTQYF. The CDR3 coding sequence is TGTGCCAGCAGCCCCACCCTAGGCTCAGATACGCAGTATTTT.

DNA of the CDR3: TGCGCCAGCAGCCAAGATGCACAGGGGAATCAGCCCCAGCATTTT. This encodes CASSQDAQGNQPQHF. The chain links TRBV4-1 to TRBJ1-5, with 7 bases matching TRBD1. CDR1 is MGHRA and CDR2 is YSYEKL in the germline V gene. V shed 0 bases, J shed 4 bases, and the junction held 3 bases outside the gene matches. CDR3 length: 15 residues.

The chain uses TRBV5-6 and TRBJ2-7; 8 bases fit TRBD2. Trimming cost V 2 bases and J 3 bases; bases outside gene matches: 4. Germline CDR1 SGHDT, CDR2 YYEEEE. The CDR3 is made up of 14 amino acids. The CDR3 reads CASSLGTSNYEQYF. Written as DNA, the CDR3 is TGTGCCAGCAGCTTAGGGACTAGTAACTACGAGCAGTACTTC.

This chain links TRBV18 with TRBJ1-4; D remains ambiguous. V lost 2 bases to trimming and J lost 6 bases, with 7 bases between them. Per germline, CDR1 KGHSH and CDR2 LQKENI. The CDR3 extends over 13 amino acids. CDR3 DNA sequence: TGTGCCAGCTCACCAAGCGGGGATGAAAAACTGTTTTTT. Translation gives CASSPSGDEKLFF.

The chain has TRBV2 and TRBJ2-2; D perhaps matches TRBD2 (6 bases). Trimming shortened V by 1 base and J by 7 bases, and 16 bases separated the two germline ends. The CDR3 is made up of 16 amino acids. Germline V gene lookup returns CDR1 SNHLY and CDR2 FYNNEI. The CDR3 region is CASSEETGAVGGELFF. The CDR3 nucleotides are TGTGCCAGCAGTGAAGAGACGGGAGCGGTCGGCGGGGAGCTGTTTTTT.

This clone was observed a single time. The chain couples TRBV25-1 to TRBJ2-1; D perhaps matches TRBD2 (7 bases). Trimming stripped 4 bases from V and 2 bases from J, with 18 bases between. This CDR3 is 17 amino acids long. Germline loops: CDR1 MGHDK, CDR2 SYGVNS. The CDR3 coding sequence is TGTGCCAGCAGTGCCCACGTGGGGGGGGCCCCCTACAATGAGCAGTTCTTC. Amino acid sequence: CASSAHVGGAPYNEQFF. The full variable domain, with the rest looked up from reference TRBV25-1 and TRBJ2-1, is EADIYQTPRYLVIGTGKKITLECSQTMGHDKMYWYQQDPGMELHLIHYSYGVNSTEKGDLSSESTVSRIRTEHFPLTLESARPSHTSQYLCASSAHVGGAPYNEQFFGPGTRLTVL.

The CDR3 DNA is TGTGCCAGCACTCCCCGGTCGACAGGGCACTACGAGCAGTACTTC. Amino acid sequence: CASTPRSTGHYEQYF. The chain has TRBV27 and TRBJ2-7; 7 bases match TRBD1. The trim removed 7 bases at V and 3 bases at J, leaving 12 bases unmatched. Germline CDR1 and CDR2: MNHEY and SMNVEV (reference sequence). The CDR3 has 15 residues.

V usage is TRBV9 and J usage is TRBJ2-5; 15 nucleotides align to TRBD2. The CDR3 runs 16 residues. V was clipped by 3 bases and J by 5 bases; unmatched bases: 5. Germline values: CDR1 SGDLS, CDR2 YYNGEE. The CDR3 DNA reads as TGTGCCAGCAGCGCCGGACTAGCGGGAGGGCACGAGACCCAGTACTTC. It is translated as CASSAGLAGGHETQYF.

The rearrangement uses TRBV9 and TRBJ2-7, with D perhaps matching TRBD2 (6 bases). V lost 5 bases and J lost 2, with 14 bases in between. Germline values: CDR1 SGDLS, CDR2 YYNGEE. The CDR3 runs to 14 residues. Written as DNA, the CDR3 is TGTGCCAGCAGTTCCGGGACTCTCACCTACGAGCAGTACTTC. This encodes CASSSGTLTYEQYF.